Listed below are T cell receptor beta chains from one sample, sequenced in a study of shared clonotypes between healthy human individuals. Libraries were prepared by immunoSEQ multiplex PCR; TCRdb keeps only in-frame clonotypes and omits some of them. The sample records about 2.3 million clones, about 90% being singletons. The sample consisted of naive CD4+ T cells from PBMCs. The receptors were gathered from a man in his late teens or twenties in good health. Some clones in this sample may be carry-over from other donors' samples. Each CDR3 is given with its conserved first and last residue. A D gene is named only where the DNA matches it firmly. For some rows the clone size is stated as once, few or many, or as a class when expanded; others skip it.

TRBD2 | - | TRBJ2-3 | TRBV11-2 | TGTGCCAGCAGCCCCCTGGTAGCGGGAAGAGATACGCAGTATTTT | CASSPLVAGRDTQYF
- | - | TRBJ2-7 | TRBV9 | TGTGCCAGCAGCGTAGCCCGCGGGACAGCGCTGGACTACGAGCAGTACTTC | CASSVARGTALDYEQYF
- | - | TRBJ2-4 | TRBV19 | TGTGCCAGTAGGGTTCAAAACATTCAGTACTTC | CASRVQNIQYF
- | - | TRBJ2-1 | TRBV5-1 | TGCGCCAGCAGCCCCGGATCTCCCTACAATGAGCAGTTCTTC | CASSPGSPYNEQFF
TRBD2 | - | TRBJ2-2 | TRBV13 | TGTGCCAGCAGTTCACTGGTAGCGGGGTACACCGGGGAGCTGTTTTTT | CASSSLVAGYTGELFF
- | - | TRBJ2-1 | TRBV19 | TGTGCCAGTAGTATTAGAGGTTATCGGAATGAGCAGTTCTTC | CASSIRGYRNEQFF
- | - | TRBJ2-1 | TRBV27 | TGTGCCAGCAGTGTTCGCCGGGGAAACTACAATGAGCAGTTCTTC | CASSVRRGNYNEQFF
- | - | TRBJ2-1 | TRBV4-3 | TGCGCCAGCAGCCAATTTCGAGGGTATGAGCAGTTCTTC | CASSQFRGYEQFF
- | - | TRBJ2-7 | TRBV20-1 | TGCAGTGCTAGAGGGAAGGTGGAGCAGTACTTC | CSARGKVEQYF
- | - | TRBJ2-1 | TRBV9 | TGTGCCAGCAGCGTGTCAGGTGGAAGCTCCTACAATGAGCAGTTCTTC | CASSVSGGSSYNEQFF
- | - | TRBJ2-7 | TRBV9 | TGTGCCAGCAGCACGCGGGACGGGTCCTACGAGCAGTACTTC | CASSTRDGSYEQYF
TRBD2 | - | TRBJ2-1 | TRBV6-6 | TGTGCCAGCACCCCCTCCGGGACTAGCGGATACAATGAGCAGTTCTTC | CASTPSGTSGYNEQFF
- | - | TRBJ1-1 | TRBV6-6 | TGTGCCAGCAGTTACTCAAGGGACACTGAAGCTTTCTTT | CASSYSRDTEAFF
TRBD1 | - | TRBJ2-2 | TRBV7-2 | TGTGCCAGCAGCTCGGACAGGGGGCGTAGCGGGGAGCTGTTTTTT | CASSSDRGRSGELFF
TRBD1 | - | TRBJ1-4 | TRBV4-1 | TGCGCCAGCAGCCAACTCGGGACAGGGGATGAAAAACTGTTTTTT | CASSQLGTGDEKLFF
- | - | TRBJ2-7 | TRBV19 | TGTGCCAGTAGTGAACAGGGCGGCTACGAGCAGTACTTC | CASSEQGGYEQYF
TRBD2 | - | TRBJ2-5 | TRBV5-1 | TGCGCCAGCAGCTTTTTTGCGGGAGAGGAGACCCAGTACTTC | CASSFFAGEETQYF
- | - | TRBJ1-1 | TRBV27 | TGTGCCAGCAGTTTGGGGCGGGGGACTGAAGCTTTCTTT | CASSLGRGTEAFF
TRBD1 | once | TRBJ2-7 | TRBV29-1 | TGCAGCGTGGACAGGGCCGGTGAGCAGTACTTC | CSVDRAGEQYF
- | - | TRBJ2-3 | TRBV9 | TGTGCCAGCACCAGTCTGGGGGCGAGAGGCACAGATACGCAGTATTTT | CASTSLGARGTDTQYF
TRBD2 | - | TRBJ2-1 | TRBV4-1 | TGCGCCAGCAGCCAAATTAGCGGGTACAATGAGCAGTTCTTC | CASSQISGYNEQFF
- | - | TRBJ2-6 | TRBV7-9 | TGTGCCAGCACGACAGGTATCCGGGGAGCTGGGGCCAACGTCCTGACTTTC | CASTTGIRGAGANVLTF
- | once | TRBJ1-1 | TRBV5-6 | TGTGCCAGCAGCTTGCTTTTAGGGGGGCTGAGCACTGAAGCTTTCTTT | CASSLLLGGLSTEAFF
- | - | TRBJ1-1 | TRBV15 | TGTGCCTCTCAGGGAGTACTGAACACTGAAGCTTTCTTT | CASQGVLNTEAFF
- | - | TRBJ2-1 | TRBV7-2 | TGTGCCAGCAGCGTGCTAATTCGGACAGAGCAGTTCTTC | CASSVLIRTEQFF